The clone carrying this T cell receptor (beta chain) was observed once. The antigen is undetermined. Losses at the gene ends were 5 bases for V and 7 bases for J; bases not matched to a gene: 9. Germline values: CDR1 LNHDA, CDR2 SQIVND (reference sequence). There are 15 residues in the CDR3. The data belong to a study of vaccination and CD4 T cells after COVID-19. The Oncomine TCR Beta short-read assay was applied to DNA of cultured CD4+ T cells. TCRdb passed the PCR reads through MiXCR, listing each CDR3 protein once. The sample includes about 25,000 distinct CDR3 sequences, 49% seen only once; the top ten take roughly 6%. Regarding treatment: approximately nine-day PBMC culture with coronavirus spike peptide pools or control peptides (ViraFEST assay).

Material: CD4+ T cells from blood, cultured in vitro. V gene TRBV19 combines with J gene TRBJ2-4, with 9 nucleotides matching TRBD1. This TCR was sampled from a human donor who had recovered from COVID-19. This CDR3 reads CASSFDDRGKNIQYF. CDR3 DNA: TGTGCCAGTAGTTTTGATGACAGGGGGAAGAACATTCAGTACTTC.